Listed here are 10 T cell receptor beta chains from one sample, sequenced in a study of blood T cell repertoires in COVID-19. The repertoire was sequenced with immunoSEQ multiplex PCR; TCRdb's copy has only in-frame clones and lacks some. The sample has a few hundred thousand clones, approximately 82% seen once. Material for sequencing was peripheral blood. These receptors came from a woman of 80 years or more with acute or convalescent COVID-19.

The chain is built from TRBV7-2 and TRBJ2-1; 11 positions agree with TRBD1. CDR3 length equals 14 residues. V lost 5 bases to trimming and J lost 7 bases; unmatched junction nucleotides: 4. The V gene's germline CDR1 is SGHTA and CDR2 FQGNSA. The CDR3: CASSLGQGANEQFF. DNA of the CDR3: TGTGCCAGCAGCCTTGGACAGGGGGCGAATGAGCAGTTCTTC. The variable domain in full, with the rest retrieved from reference TRBV7-2 and TRBJ2-1, is GAGVSQSPSNKVTEKGKDVELRCDPISGHTALYWYRQSLGQGLEFLIYFQGNSAPDKSGLPSDRFSAERTGGSVSTLTIQRTQQEDSAVYLCASSLGQGANEQFFGPGTRLTVL.

The chain carries TRBV19 and TRBJ2-5; 14 nucleotides align to TRBD2. The CDR3 totals 14 residues. Germline values: CDR1 LNHDA, CDR2 SQIVND (reference sequence). Trimming took 8 bases from V and 6 from J; bases not matched to a gene: 5. The DNA of the CDR3 is TGTGCCAGTTCGGGACTAGCGGGGGCACAGACCCAGTACTTC. As protein: CASSGLAGAQTQYF. The whole variable domain, filled in from reference TRBV19 and TRBJ2-5, reads DGGITQSPKYLFRKEGQNVTLSCEQNLNHDAMYWYRQDPGQGLRLIYYSQIVNDFQKGDIAEGYSVSREKKESFPLTVTSAQKNPTAFYLCASSGLAGAQTQYFGPGTRLLVL.

The gene calls are TRBV7-8 and TRBJ1-1, with D perhaps TRBD1 (5 bases). Germline V CDR1 and CDR2: SGHVS, FQNEAQ. The CDR3 loop spans 14 amino acids. V lost 7 bases and J lost 5, with 17 bases in between. CDR3 nucleotides: TGTGCCAGCATCCCCCCCGCAGGGTCTACTGAAGCTTTCTTT. Its translation: CASIPPAGSTEAFF.

The rearrangement joins TRBV4-3 to TRBJ2-3; D possibly corresponds to TRBD2 (5 bases). V lost 0 bases, J lost 6 bases, and 16 bases lay in between. The CDR3 sequence is 16 residues long. The germline CDR1 and CDR2 sequences are LGHNA and YSLEER. CDR3: CASSQEWELVGDTQYF. As DNA, the CDR3 is TGCGCCAGCAGCCAAGAGTGGGAGCTAGTCGGGGATACGCAGTATTTT.

The V gene is TRBV7-7, the J gene TRBJ2-5; 7 bases match TRBD2. Germline CDR1 reads SSHAT; CDR2 reads FNYEAQ (reference sequence). The J segment lost 2 bases and the V segment lost 2 bases, leaving 5 bases of the junction unmatched. This CDR3 is built from 15 residues. The CDR3 protein is CASSLIISGQETQYF. The CDR3 DNA reads as TGTGCCAGCAGCTTAATAATTAGCGGGCAAGAGACCCAGTACTTC.

The chain uses TRBV3-1 (or the pseudogene TRBV3-2) and TRBJ1-1; 8 bases fit TRBD1. Germline trimming cut 4 bases from V and 1 base from J; bases unmatched to any gene: 5. The CDR3 is made up of 15 amino acids. Germline V CDR1 and CDR2: LGHDT, YNNKEL (reference sequence). The CDR3 bases are TGTGCCAGCAGCCTTCAGGGGGCGGGGAACACTGAAGCTTTCTTT. Its translation: CASSLQGAGNTEAFF.

The rearrangement uses TRBV19 and TRBJ1-4, with D maybe TRBD1 (5 bases). Trimming took off 5 bases at V and 7 bases at J, with 17 bases between the two ends. The length of the CDR3 is 15 residues. Germline V gene data show CDR1 as LNHDA and CDR2 as SQIVND (reference sequence). The CDR3 loop reads CASSAYRRRGEKLFF. The CDR3 coding sequence is TGTGCCAGTAGTGCTTACAGAAGAAGGGGTGAAAAACTGTTTTTT.

The rearrangement uses TRBV5-1 and TRBJ2-2; TRBD1 matches at 8 bases. The length of the CDR3 is 17 residues. V dropped 4 bases and J dropped 6; count of bases not matched to a gene: 14. Germline assignment: CDR1 SGHRS and CDR2 YFSETQ. CDR3 amino acids: CASSPISRGRFPGELFF. The CDR3 nucleotides read TGCGCCAGCAGCCCCATAAGCAGGGGGCGTTTTCCCGGGGAGCTGTTTTTT.

The chain links TRBV7-8 to TRBJ1-6, with TRBD1 matching over 7 bases. The CDR3 runs 19 residues. After removal of 0 bases from V and 1 base from J, the junction contained 9 bases not matched to a gene. Germline CDR1 SGHVS, CDR2 FQNEAQ. In DNA form, the CDR3 reads TGTGCCAGCAGCTTAGCAGAGGGGGCTGGGAGATCCTATAATTCACCCCTCCACTTT. Amino acids: CASSLAEGAGRSYNSPLHF.

This sequence joins TRBV19 and TRBJ1-5, with 7 bases matching TRBD1. CDR3 length: 14 amino acids. Trimming at V came to 7 bases and at J to 4 bases, leaving 7 bases not matched to a gene. Germline V gives CDR1 LNHDA, CDR2 SQIVND (reference sequence). In DNA, the CDR3 is TGTGCCAGTACCGGATGGGGACAGAATCAGCCCCAGCATTTT. Encoded protein: CASTGWGQNQPQHF.